This T cell receptor (beta chain) is drawn from a study of cytomegalovirus exposure and HLA in healthy donors. The study, taken as a whole, reports: Later examination showed HLA-associated TCR beta chains had greater clonal expansion than equally common others.

The study ran its PCR with 60 Vbeta and 13 Jbeta primers. TCRdb's table, derived via immunoSEQ multiplex PCR, lists solely in-frame clones and lacks some. The data show over 150,000 clones, about four fifths seen once. Germline V gene data show CDR1 as SGHRS and CDR2 as YFSETQ. This CDR3 has 14 residues. The V segment lost 2 bases and the J segment 5 bases; nucleotides outside the gene matches: 5. This clone has only a few counts. Its antigen remains unidentified. Sequencing used PBMCs. The TCR originated in a man aged 25 to 40 in good health and CMV-seronegative. The rearrangement uses TRBV5-1 and TRBJ2-7, with TRBD1 identical over 9 bases. The CDR3 region is CASSFRDRANEQYF. Here the CDR3 DNA reads TGCGCCAGCAGCTTCCGGGACAGGGCCAACGAGCAGTACTTC.